The entry that follows covers one T cell receptor (beta chain) sequence. The antigen remains undetermined. The V gene's germline CDR1 is SGHTA and CDR2 FQGTGA. Trimming took 1 base from V and 3 from J, leaving 12 bases between them. This CDR3 comprises 15 residues. Profiling relied on immunoSEQ multiplex PCR, and the TCRdb table lists in-frame clones only, not all of them. Here the sample spans around 31,000 clones, more than 75% being singletons. This sample stems from a study of CD4 T cells in relation to SARS-CoV-2 and coronaviruses. Study in general: After less than 11 days of antigen culture, PBMC TCR beta CDR3s were sequenced.

The receptor's source is an adult with COVID-19. The chain uses TRBV7-3 and TRBJ1-2; D gene uncertain. Sample: memory CD4+ T cells from PBMCs, cultured in vitro. The CDR3 spells CASSLRAEEDYGYTF. The CDR3 region has the DNA TGTGCCAGCAGCTTAAGGGCCGAAGAAGACTATGGCTACACCTTC.